This TCR beta chain was retrieved from a study of somatic mutations in cytotoxic T cells in rheumatoid arthritis. CDR1 GTSNPN and CDR2 SVGIG come from the germline V gene (reference sequence). The CDR3 is 13 amino acids. Trimming shortened V by 2 bases and J by 3 bases, and 11 bases separated the two germline ends. The study's findings and limits: CD8+ T-cell clonality did not differ significantly between rheumatoid arthritis patients and age-matched healthy controls.

On this clone itself: What it recognizes is unknown.

Generated by immunoSEQ multiplex PCR, the TCRdb table keeps only in-frame clones and is missing some. The sample lists approximately 14,000 clones, more than 70% occurring once. The receptor's source is an adult with rheumatoid arthritis. The chain links TRBV30 to TRBJ2-7; tentatively, D is TRBD1 (6 bases). Sequenced material: CD8+ T cells sorted from blood. Here the CDR3 DNA reads TGTGCCTGGAGTCGGACAGCAAACTACGAGCAGTACTTC. It yields the protein CAWSRTANYEQYF.